Below, 13 T cell receptor beta chains from the same sample are listed, as sequenced in a study of shared clonotypes between healthy human individuals. The repertoire was sequenced with immunoSEQ multiplex PCR; TCRdb's copy has only in-frame clones and lacks some. The sample includes millions of clones, approximately 94% of them seen just once. Positively selected for CCR7, the CD45RO-negative cells used as naive CD8 cells excluded terminally differentiated effector memory CD45RA+ cells. Sequencing was done on a sample of naive CD8+ T cells sorted from blood. The receptors derive from a man younger than 35 in good health.

The chain recombines TRBV4-1 with TRBJ2-1, with D perhaps matching TRBD1 (5 bases). Trimming pared 4 bases from V and 7 bases from J, leaving 5 bases between. Germline V gene lookup returns CDR1 MGHRA and CDR2 YSYEKL. This CDR3 is built from 11 residues. CDR3 sequence (DNA): TGCGCCAGCAGCCCAGGGAATGAGCAGTTCTTC. Its protein is CASSPGNEQFF.

This chain uses TRBV6-4 with TRBJ2-1; D gene uncertain. The CDR3 extends over 12 amino acids. The V end lost 7 bases, the J end lost 0 bases, and 4 bases lay between the germline ends. Germline-derived CDR1 and CDR2 are MRHNA and SNTAGT. The CDR3 DNA reads as TGTGCCAGCACTAGCTCCTACAATGAGCAGTTCTTC. Its translation is CASTSSYNEQFF.

This clone was detected once. The chain is built from TRBV29-1 and TRBJ2-7; 8 bases are a match to TRBD2. The V segment lost 3 bases and the J segment 3 bases; nucleotides outside the gene matches: 10. This CDR3 has 15 amino acids. CDR1 SQVTM and CDR2 ANQGSEA come from the germline V gene. The CDR3 DNA follows: TGCAGCGTTGACCTCGGGGGGGTAGGAGGCTACGAGCAGTACTTC. Amino acids: CSVDLGGVGGYEQYF.

CDR3 sequence: CAWSSTENQPQHF. CDR3 in DNA: TGTGCCTGGAGTTCCACGGAAAATCAGCCCCAGCATTTT. The V gene is TRBV30, the J gene TRBJ1-5; D unclear. Trimming shortened V by 2 bases and J by 4 bases, and 9 bases separated the two germline ends. The CDR3 is 13 amino acids. The V gene's germline CDR1 is GTSNPN and CDR2 SVGIG (reference sequence).

The chain employs TRBV28 and TRBJ2-3; D tentatively reads TRBD1 or TRBD2 (5 bases each). This CDR3 is built from 16 residues. The V end lost 4 bases, the J end lost 6 bases, and 20 bases lay between the germline ends. Germline V gene lookup returns CDR1 MDHEN and CDR2 SYDVKM. CDR3 protein: CASSYLSGALLDTQYF. CDR3 DNA sequence: TGTGCCAGCAGTTACCTTTCCGGGGCCCTGCTGGATACGCAGTATTTT.

This sequence joins TRBV10-2 and TRBJ2-3, with 11 bases that match TRBD2. Trimming cost V 1 base and J 6 bases; bases outside gene matches: 3. The CDR3 totals 15 residues. Germline CDR1 WSHSY, CDR2 SAAADI. The CDR3 protein is CASSELTSGSDTQYF. The CDR3 DNA sequence: TGCGCCAGCAGTGAGTTAACTAGCGGGAGTGATACGCAGTATTTT.

In the case of this clone: The sample has other DNA sequences that encode this CDR3 too. The rearrangement joins TRBV30 to TRBJ1-2; 8 positions agree with TRBD1. Trimming removed 2 bases from V and 6 bases from J; junction bases left unmatched: 5. Per germline, CDR1 GTSNPN and CDR2 SVGIG (reference sequence). The CDR3 covers 13 residues. The CDR3, as DNA: TGTGCCTGGAGTCAAGGGACAGGAGATGGCTACACCTTC. It yields the protein CAWSQGTGDGYTF.

The genes are TRBV30 and TRBJ1-4; unclear D gene. Germline CDR1 and CDR2: GTSNPN and SVGIG (reference sequence). This CDR3 spans 13 amino acids. Trimming cost V 0 bases and J 8 bases, with 10 bases left between them. For the CDR3, the DNA is TGTGCCTGGAGTGTGACTAATGGGGAAAAACTGTTTTTT. Amino acids: CAWSVTNGEKLFF.

This chain connects TRBV4-3 to TRBJ2-5; D may be TRBD2 (6 bases). From germline, CDR1 is LGHNA and CDR2 YSLEER. The CDR3 has 16 residues. V was cut by 2 bases and J by 1 base, with 14 bases left in between. CDR3 protein: CASSQLTGGTQETQYF. The CDR3, as DNA: TGCGCCAGCAGCCAATTAACAGGAGGGACCCAAGAGACCCAGTACTTC.

The rearrangement links TRBV4-2 to TRBJ2-1; maybe TRBD1 (5 bases). The CDR3 extends over 15 amino acids. V was cut by 3 bases and J by 10 bases, with 19 bases left in between. Germline V gene lookup returns CDR1 LGHNA and CDR2 YNFKEQ. The CDR3 bases are TGTGCCAGCAGCCAGGCTCAGGGTTATAGCTTGGAGCAGTTCTTC. Residues: CASSQAQGYSLEQFF.

V usage is TRBV30 and J usage is TRBJ1-6; 7 bases agree with TRBD1. J lost 3 bases, V lost 4 bases, and 6 bases had no gene match. Looked up from germline, CDR1 is GTSNPN and CDR2 is SVGIG (reference sequence). CDR3 length: 15 amino acids. The CDR3 DNA follows: TGTGCCTGGAACCCGACAGGGAGCTATAATTCACCCCTCCACTTT. This gives the protein CAWNPTGSYNSPLHF.

The chain employs TRBV10-1 and TRBJ1-1; D is possibly TRBD1 (5 bases). Trimming removed 0 bases at V and 10 bases at J, with 12 bases between. The CDR3 length is 13 residues. In germline, CDR1 is WNHNN, CDR2 SYGVQD (reference sequence). The CDR3 protein is CASSESRGVIAFF. Written as DNA, the CDR3 is TGCGCCAGCAGTGAGTCTAGGGGCGTGATAGCTTTCTTT.

This chain connects TRBV5-6 to TRBJ1-5, with D unclear. There are 16 residues in the CDR3. The ends were cut back, 0 bases at V and 4 bases at J, with 14 bases in the middle. Looked up from germline, CDR1 is SGHDT and CDR2 is YYEEEE. CDR3 bases: TGTGCCAGCAGCTTGGGGAAGACACTTCCAAATCAGCCCCAGCATTTT. It yields the protein CASSLGKTLPNQPQHF.